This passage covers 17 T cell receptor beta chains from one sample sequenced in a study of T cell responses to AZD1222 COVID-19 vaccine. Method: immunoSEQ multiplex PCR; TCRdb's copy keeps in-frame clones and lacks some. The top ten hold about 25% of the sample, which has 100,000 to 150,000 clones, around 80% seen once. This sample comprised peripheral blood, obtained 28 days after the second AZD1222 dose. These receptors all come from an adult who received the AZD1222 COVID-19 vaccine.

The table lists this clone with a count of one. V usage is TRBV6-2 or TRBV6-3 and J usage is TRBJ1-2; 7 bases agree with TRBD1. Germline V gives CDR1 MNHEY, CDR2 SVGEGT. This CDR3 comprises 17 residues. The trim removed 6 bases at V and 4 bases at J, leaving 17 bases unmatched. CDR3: CASSPTGTQGVGYGYTF. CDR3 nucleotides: TGTGCCAGCAGCCCTACAGGTACCCAGGGGGTCGGCTATGGCTACACCTTC.

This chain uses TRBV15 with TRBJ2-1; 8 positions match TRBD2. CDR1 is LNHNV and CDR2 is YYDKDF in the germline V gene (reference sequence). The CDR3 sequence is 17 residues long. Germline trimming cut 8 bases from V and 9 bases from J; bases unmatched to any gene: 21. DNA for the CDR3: TGTGCCACCTTGCCTTCGCCCTTACCGGGGGGGAGTGGTGAGCAGTTCTTC. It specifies CATLPSPLPGGSGEQFF.

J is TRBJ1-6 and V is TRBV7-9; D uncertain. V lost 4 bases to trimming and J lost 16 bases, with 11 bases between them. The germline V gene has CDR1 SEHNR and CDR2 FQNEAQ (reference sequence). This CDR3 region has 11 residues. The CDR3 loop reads CASSSLGLLHF. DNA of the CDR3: TGTGCCAGCAGCTCGCTTGGACTACTCCACTTT.

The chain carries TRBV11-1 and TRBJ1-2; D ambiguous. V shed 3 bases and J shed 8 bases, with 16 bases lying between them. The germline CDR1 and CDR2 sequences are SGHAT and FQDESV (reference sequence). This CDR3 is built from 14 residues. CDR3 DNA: TGTGCCAGCAGCTTTTCATCCTCTGGAGGGGGCTACACCTTC. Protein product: CASSFSSSGGGYTF.

The CDR3 sequence is CASSLGGQDTQYF. For the CDR3, the DNA is TGTGCCAGCAGCTTAGGTGGACAGGATACGCAGTATTTT. This chain connects TRBV7-2 to TRBJ2-3; D possibly corresponds to TRBD1 (6 bases). V was pared by 1 base and J by 6 bases, with 8 bases between. Per the germline V gene, CDR1 is SGHTA and CDR2 is FQGNSA. CDR3 length: 13 amino acids.

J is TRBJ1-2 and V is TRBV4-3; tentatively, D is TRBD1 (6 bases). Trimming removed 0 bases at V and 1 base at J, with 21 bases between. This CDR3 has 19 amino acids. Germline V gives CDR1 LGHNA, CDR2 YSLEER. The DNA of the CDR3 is TGCGCCAGCAGCCAAGATGGGGGGCTCCGGGTAGGGGTTAACTATGGCTACACCTTC. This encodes CASSQDGGLRVGVNYGYTF.

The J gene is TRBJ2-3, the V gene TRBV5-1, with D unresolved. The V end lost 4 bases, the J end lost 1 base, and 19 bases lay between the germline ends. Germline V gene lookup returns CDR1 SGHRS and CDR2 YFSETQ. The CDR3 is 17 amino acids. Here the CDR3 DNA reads TGCGCCAGCAGCCCTCTCGGGCAGCCCTGGGGCACAGATACGCAGTATTTT. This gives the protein CASSPLGQPWGTDTQYF.

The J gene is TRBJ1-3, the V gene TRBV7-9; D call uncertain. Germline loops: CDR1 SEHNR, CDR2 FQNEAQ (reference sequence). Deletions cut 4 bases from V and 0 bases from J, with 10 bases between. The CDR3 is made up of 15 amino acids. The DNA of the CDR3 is TGTGCCAGCAGCTACAGAGAACCCTCTGGAAACACCATATATTTT. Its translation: CASSYREPSGNTIYF. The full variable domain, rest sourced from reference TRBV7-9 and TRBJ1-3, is DTGVSQNPRHKITKRGQNVTFRCDPISEHNRLYWYRQTLGQGPEFLTYFQNEAQLEKSRLLSDRFSAERPKGSFSTLEIQRTEQGDSAMYLCASSYREPSGNTIYFGEGSWLTVV.

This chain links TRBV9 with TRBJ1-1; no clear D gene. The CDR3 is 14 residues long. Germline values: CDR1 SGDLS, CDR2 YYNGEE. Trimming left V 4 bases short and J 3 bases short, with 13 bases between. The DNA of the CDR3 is TGTGCCAGCAGCCCTTCCAACAGACACACTGAAGCTTTCTTT. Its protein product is CASSPSNRHTEAFF.

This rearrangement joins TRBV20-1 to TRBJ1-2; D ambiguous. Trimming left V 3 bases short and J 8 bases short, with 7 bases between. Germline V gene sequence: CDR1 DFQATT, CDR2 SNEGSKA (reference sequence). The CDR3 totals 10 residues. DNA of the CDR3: TGCAGTGCTAGCGCCCTAGGCTACACCTTC. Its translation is CSASALGYTF.

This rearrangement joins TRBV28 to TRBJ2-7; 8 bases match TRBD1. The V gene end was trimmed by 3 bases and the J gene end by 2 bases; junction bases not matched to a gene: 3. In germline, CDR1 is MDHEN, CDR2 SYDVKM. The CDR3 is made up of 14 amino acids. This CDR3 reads CASSFGQGPYEQYF. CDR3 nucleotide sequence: TGTGCCAGCAGTTTTGGACAGGGACCCTACGAGCAGTACTTC.

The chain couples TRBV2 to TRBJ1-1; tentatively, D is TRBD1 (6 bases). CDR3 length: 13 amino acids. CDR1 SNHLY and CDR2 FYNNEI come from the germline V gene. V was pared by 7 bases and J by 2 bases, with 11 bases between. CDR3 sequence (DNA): TGTGCCAGCACGATACAGGGTAACACTGAAGCTTTCTTT. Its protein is CASTIQGNTEAFF. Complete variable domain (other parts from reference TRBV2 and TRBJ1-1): EPEVTQTPSHQVTQMGQEVILRCVPISNHLYFYWYRQILGQKVEFLVSFYNNEISEKSEIFDDQFSVERPDGSNFTLKIRSTKLEDSAMYFCASTIQGNTEAFFGQGTRLTVV.

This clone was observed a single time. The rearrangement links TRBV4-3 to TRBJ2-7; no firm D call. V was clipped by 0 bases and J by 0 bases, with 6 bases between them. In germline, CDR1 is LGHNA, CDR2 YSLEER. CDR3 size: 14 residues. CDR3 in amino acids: CASSQEKASYEQYF. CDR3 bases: TGCGCCAGCAGCCAAGAGAAGGCCTCCTACGAGCAGTACTTC.

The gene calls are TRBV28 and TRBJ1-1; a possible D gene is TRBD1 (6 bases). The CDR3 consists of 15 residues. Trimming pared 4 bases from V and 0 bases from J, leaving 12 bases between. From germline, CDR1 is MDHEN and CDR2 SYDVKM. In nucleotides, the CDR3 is TGTGCCAGCAGTTCCCCTCCAGGGGTGAACACTGAAGCTTTCTTT. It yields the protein CASSSPPGVNTEAFF.

The CDR3 sequence is CASTLPGNQPQHF. The CDR3 nucleotides read TGTGCCAGCACCCTCCCGGGGAATCAGCCCCAGCATTTT. The rearrangement links TRBV12-3 or TRBV12-4 to TRBJ1-5, with unresolved D. This CDR3 region has 13 residues. V was trimmed by 7 bases and J by 4 bases, leaving 11 bases between them.

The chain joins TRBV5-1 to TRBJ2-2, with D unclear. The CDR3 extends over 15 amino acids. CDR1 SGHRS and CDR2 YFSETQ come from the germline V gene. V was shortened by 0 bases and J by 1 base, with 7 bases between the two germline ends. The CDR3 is CASSLDSRNTGELFF. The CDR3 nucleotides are TGCGCCAGCAGCTTGGACTCCAGGAACACCGGGGAGCTGTTTTTT.

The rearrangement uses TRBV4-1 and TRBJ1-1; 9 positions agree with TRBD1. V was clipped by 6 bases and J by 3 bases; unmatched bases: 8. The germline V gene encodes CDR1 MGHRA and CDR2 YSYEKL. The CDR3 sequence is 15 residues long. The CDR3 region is CASRDRGTRDTEAFF. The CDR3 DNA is TGCGCCAGCAGGGACAGGGGAACGAGGGACACTGAAGCTTTCTTT.